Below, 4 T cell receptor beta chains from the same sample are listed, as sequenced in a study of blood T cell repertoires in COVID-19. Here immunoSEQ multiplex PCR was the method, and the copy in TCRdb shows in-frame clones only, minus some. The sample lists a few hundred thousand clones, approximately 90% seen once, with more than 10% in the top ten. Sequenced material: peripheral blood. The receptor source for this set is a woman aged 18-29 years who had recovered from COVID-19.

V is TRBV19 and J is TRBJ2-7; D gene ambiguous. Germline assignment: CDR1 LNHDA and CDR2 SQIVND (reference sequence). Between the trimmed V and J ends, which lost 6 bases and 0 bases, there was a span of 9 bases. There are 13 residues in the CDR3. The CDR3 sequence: CASRAESSYEQYF. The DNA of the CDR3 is TGTGCCAGTAGGGCCGAAAGCTCCTACGAGCAGTACTTC.

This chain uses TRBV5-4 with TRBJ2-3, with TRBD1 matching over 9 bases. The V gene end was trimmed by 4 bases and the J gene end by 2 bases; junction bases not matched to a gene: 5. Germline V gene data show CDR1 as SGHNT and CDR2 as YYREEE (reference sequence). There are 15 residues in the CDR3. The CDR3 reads CASSLDRGYTDTQYF. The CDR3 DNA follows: TGTGCCAGCAGCCTGGACAGGGGCTACACAGATACGCAGTATTTT.

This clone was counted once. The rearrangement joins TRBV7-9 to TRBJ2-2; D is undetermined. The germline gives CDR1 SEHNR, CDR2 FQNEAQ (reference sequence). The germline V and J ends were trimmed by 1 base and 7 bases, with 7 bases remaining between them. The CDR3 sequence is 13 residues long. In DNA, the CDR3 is TGTGCCAGCAGCTTAGTGTTTATCGGGGAGCTGTTTTTT. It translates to CASSLVFIGELFF. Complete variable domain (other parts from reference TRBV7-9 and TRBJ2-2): DTGVSQNPRHKITKRGQNVTFRCDPISEHNRLYWYRQTLGQGPEFLTYFQNEAQLEKSRLLSDRFSAERPKGSFSTLEIQRTEQGDSAMYLCASSLVFIGELFFGEGSRLTVL.

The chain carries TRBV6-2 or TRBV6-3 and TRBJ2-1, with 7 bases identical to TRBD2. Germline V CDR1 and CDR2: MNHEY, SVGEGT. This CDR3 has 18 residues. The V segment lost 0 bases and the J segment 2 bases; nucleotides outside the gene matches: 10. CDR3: CASSYSTYGRFPYNEQFF. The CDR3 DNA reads TGTGCCAGCAGTTACTCTACCTACGGGAGGTTCCCCTACAATGAGCAGTTCTTC.